Below, 26 T cell receptor beta chains from the same sample are listed, as sequenced in a study of blood T cell repertoires in COVID-19. Sequenced by immunoSEQ multiplex PCR; TCRdb stores in-frame clones only, minus some. This table holds 40,000 to 50,000 clones, 75% to 80% found once. Sequencing used peripheral blood. Receptors originate from a woman aged 70-85 years with acute or convalescent COVID-19.

This chain joins TRBV19 and TRBJ2-2; D possibly corresponds to TRBD2 (6 bases). The V end lost 5 bases, the J end lost 3 bases, and 19 bases lay between the germline ends. Germline assignment: CDR1 LNHDA and CDR2 SQIVND (reference sequence). The CDR3 loop spans 17 amino acids. The CDR3 loop reads CASSVKGGGFYTGELFF. CDR3 in DNA: TGTGCCAGTAGTGTCAAGGGAGGCGGGTTCTACACCGGGGAGCTGTTTTTT.

This clone was seen only a few times. The V gene is TRBV7-9, the J gene TRBJ2-7, with TRBD1 identical over 8 bases. The trim removed 1 base at V and 1 base at J, leaving 9 bases unmatched. The CDR3 spans 17 residues. From germline, CDR1 is SEHNR and CDR2 FQNEAQ (reference sequence). CDR3 sequence reads: CASSLDTGTGGSYEQYF. The DNA of the CDR3 is TGTGCCAGCAGCTTAGACACCGGGACAGGAGGTTCCTACGAGCAGTACTTC.

The rearrangement links TRBV28 to TRBJ2-7; 10 positions match TRBD1. After removal of 8 bases from V and 6 bases from J, the junction contained 10 bases not matched to a gene. CDR1 and CDR2 (germline): MDHEN, SYDVKM. The CDR3 is 14 amino acids. The CDR3: CASVGDRGSTEQYF. The CDR3 DNA reads TGTGCCAGCGTCGGGGACAGGGGTAGTACCGAGCAGTACTTC.

The chain is built from TRBV4-1 and TRBJ2-3; D remains unclear. Germline CDR1 is MGHRA and CDR2 is YSYEKL. V was clipped by 1 base and J by 5 bases, with 4 bases between them. The CDR3 length is 12 residues. The CDR3 is CASSQVLDTQYF. For the CDR3, the DNA is TGCGCCAGCAGCCAAGTCTTAGATACGCAGTATTTT.

This clone was counted only a few times. The chain links TRBV19 to TRBJ1-6, with 8 bases fitting TRBD1. Trimming removed 6 bases from V and 10 bases from J; junction bases left unmatched: 8. Per germline, CDR1 LNHDA and CDR2 SQIVND (reference sequence). This CDR3 is 14 amino acids long. CDR3 loop: CASSPGTGGSPLHF. The CDR3 nucleotides read TGTGCCAGTAGCCCCGGGACAGGCGGCTCACCCCTCCACTTT.

This sequence joins TRBV27 and TRBJ2-2, with 7 bases matching TRBD1. CDR1 MNHEY and CDR2 SMNVEV come from the germline V gene (reference sequence). The CDR3 length is 14 residues. Trimming at V came to 6 bases and at J to 6 bases, leaving 7 bases not matched to a gene. CDR3 in DNA: TGTGCCAGCAGCCTAGACAGGGTCCCCGGGGAGCTGTTTTTT. This codes for CASSLDRVPGELFF.

J is TRBJ1-1 and V is TRBV5-1; 10 bases match TRBD1. This CDR3 contains 14 residues. Germline CDR1 SGHRS, CDR2 YFSETQ. J gave up 1 base and V 3 bases, and 0 bases lay outside the gene matches. The CDR3 protein is CASSWDRGNTEAFF. The CDR3 region has the DNA TGCGCCAGCAGCTGGGACAGGGGGAACACTGAAGCTTTCTTT.

V is TRBV5-4 and J is TRBJ2-7, with 8 bases identical to TRBD1. This CDR3 is built from 18 residues. Germline CDR1 reads SGHNT; CDR2 reads YYREEE (reference sequence). V lost 1 base to trimming and J lost 3 bases; unmatched junction nucleotides: 15. DNA of the CDR3: TGTGCCAGCAGCTTGCCATTAGGGACAGGCCTGGGGGTCTACGAGCAGTACTTC. Translating gives CASSLPLGTGLGVYEQYF.

There are a few counts of this clone. The genes are TRBV19 and TRBJ2-5; D may be TRBD1 (8 bases). CDR1 LNHDA and CDR2 SQIVND come from the germline V gene (reference sequence). Deletions cut 5 bases from V and 3 bases from J, with 19 bases between. This CDR3 has 16 residues. The CDR3: CASSAYRGGIEETQYF. The CDR3 coding sequence is TGTGCCAGTAGTGCATACAGGGGGGGGATAGAAGAGACCCAGTACTTC.

This chain links TRBV12-3 or TRBV12-4 with TRBJ2-2, with TRBD1 matching over 7 bases. Losses at the gene ends were 6 bases for V and 6 bases for J; bases not matched to a gene: 4. The CDR3 is 13 residues long. The CDR3 loop is CASRNRGAGELFF. The CDR3 DNA sequence: TGTGCCAGCAGAAACAGGGGCGCCGGGGAGCTGTTTTTT.

For the CDR3, the DNA is TGTGCCAGCCGGAGGGGCAATCAGCCCCAGCATTTT. It yields the protein CASRRGNQPQHF. The chain is built from TRBV28 and TRBJ1-5, with D hard to call. V dropped 8 bases and J dropped 2 bases, with 7 bases sitting between them. The CDR3 sequence is 12 residues long. Looked up from germline, CDR1 is MDHEN and CDR2 is SYDVKM.

The CDR3 here is CASSLTRGVGETQYF. The CDR3 coding sequence is TGTGCCAGCAGCTTAACACGCGGGGTCGGGGAGACCCAGTACTTC. This chain joins TRBV11-2 and TRBJ2-5, with D maybe TRBD2 (6 bases). V dropped 2 bases and J dropped 5 bases, with 15 bases sitting between them. CDR3 size: 15 residues. Germline CDR1 and CDR2: SGHAT and FQNNGV.

The chain uses TRBV7-2 and TRBJ2-7, with 8 bases matching TRBD1. The CDR3 covers 14 residues. V lost 3 bases and J lost 3; bases outside the gene matches: 4. The germline gives CDR1 SGHTA, CDR2 FQGNSA. Written as DNA, the CDR3 is TGTGCCAGCAGCTTGAGGACAGGGCGCTACGAGCAGTACTTC. Amino acids: CASSLRTGRYEQYF.

This rearrangement joins TRBV7-8 to TRBJ1-2; no reliable D call. CDR3 size: 16 residues. Germline CDR1 is SGHVS and CDR2 is FQNEAQ. V dropped 0 bases and J dropped 3 bases, with 14 bases sitting between them. CDR3: CASSLAGGEVYYGYTF. The CDR3 nucleotides read TGTGCCAGCAGCTTAGCAGGCGGGGAGGTATACTATGGCTACACCTTC.

This clone has a count of ten or more. The V and J genes are TRBV4-3 and TRBJ1-5; perhaps TRBD1 as D (5 bases). This CDR3 spans 13 amino acids. V lost 2 bases and J 6 bases, leaving 8 bases between the germline ends. Germline lookup yields CDR1 LGHNA and CDR2 YSLEER. The CDR3 reads CASSQWQGQPQHF. The CDR3 bases are TGCGCCAGCAGCCAATGGCAGGGTCAGCCCCAGCATTTT.

V usage is TRBV5-6 and J usage is TRBJ1-6; TRBD1 aligns across 7 bases. The CDR3 spans 14 residues. The germline V gene has CDR1 SGHDT and CDR2 YYEEEE. Trimming cost V 3 bases and J 7 bases; bases outside gene matches: 4. CDR3 protein: CASSSTGLNSPLHF. For the CDR3, the DNA is TGTGCCAGCAGCTCGACAGGGTTGAATTCACCCCTCCACTTT.

The chain has TRBV7-8 and TRBJ2-4; weak D call: TRBD2 (6 bases). This CDR3 is 13 amino acids long. Germline CDR1 and CDR2: SGHVS and FQNEAQ. V shed 5 bases and J shed 4 bases, with 9 bases lying between them. CDR3 sequence reads: CASSPREKNIQYF. Written as DNA, the CDR3 is TGTGCCAGCAGCCCCCGGGAGAAAAACATTCAGTACTTC.

The rearrangement links TRBV9 to TRBJ2-7; possibly TRBD2 for D (6 bases). Germline CDR1 SGDLS, CDR2 YYNGEE. Trimming took off 2 bases at V and 0 bases at J, with 9 bases between the two ends. The CDR3 contains 14 residues. The CDR3 nucleotides read TGTGCCAGCAGCGTCGGAGGGCCCTCCTACGAGCAGTACTTC. It specifies CASSVGGPSYEQYF.

The chain employs TRBV10-3 and TRBJ2-7; no clear D gene. The CDR3 loop spans 14 amino acids. Trimming removed 3 bases from V and 4 bases from J, with 13 bases in between. CDR1 and CDR2 from the germline V gene are ENHRY and SYGVKD. Here the CDR3 DNA reads TGTGCCATCAGTGATCGGCTAGGTCCATACGAGCAGTACTTC. As protein: CAISDRLGPYEQYF.

This clone was found once. This chain uses TRBV7-2 with TRBJ2-1, with 7 bases identical to TRBD1. Germline CDR1 and CDR2: SGHTA and FQGNSA. The CDR3 sequence is 15 residues long. V shed 3 bases and J 3 bases; nucleotides not matched to a gene: 5. The CDR3 sequence is CASSFGQGVYNEQFF. CDR3 bases: TGTGCCAGCAGCTTTGGCCAGGGGGTCTACAATGAGCAGTTCTTC.

The CDR3 nucleotides read TGTGCCAGCAGCAAAGACAGGGAGGTCTCTGGCTACACCTTC. Protein: CASSKDREVSGYTF. The chain joins TRBV6-5 to TRBJ1-2; 7 nucleotides match TRBD1. Germline CDR1 and CDR2: MNHEY and SVGAGI. The CDR3 covers 14 residues. Trimming took 6 bases from V and 7 from J; bases not matched to a gene: 11.

The chain couples TRBV30 to TRBJ2-1; 10 nucleotides agree with TRBD2. CDR3 length equals 14 residues. CDR1 is GTSNPN, CDR2 SVGIG, per germline (reference sequence). V trimming: 3 bases; J trimming: 4 bases; junction bases outside the gene matches: 3. The CDR3 protein is CAWRSGGAYNEQFF. CDR3 coding DNA: TGTGCCTGGAGGAGCGGGGGGGCTTACAATGAGCAGTTCTTC. The variable domain in full, with the rest retrieved from reference TRBV30 and TRBJ2-1, is SQTIHQWPATLVQPVGSPLSLECTVEGTSNPNLYWYRQAAGRGLQLLFYSVGIGQISSEVPQNLSASRPQDRQFILSSKKLLLSDSGFYLCAWRSGGAYNEQFFGPGTRLTVL.

V usage is TRBV30 and J usage is TRBJ1-5; no reliable D call. Germline lookup yields CDR1 GTSNPN and CDR2 SVGIG (reference sequence). The CDR3 loop spans 15 amino acids. Trimming left V 3 bases short and J 4 bases short, with 16 bases between. This CDR3 reads CAWSRPAGGNQPQHF. The CDR3 DNA reads TGTGCCTGGAGCCGACCAGCAGGAGGAAATCAGCCCCAGCATTTT.

The genes are TRBV16 and TRBJ1-2; D remains ambiguous. The length of the CDR3 is 15 residues. Between the trimmed V and J ends, which lost 4 bases and 4 bases, there was a span of 16 bases. Germline V gene data show CDR1 as KGHSY and CDR2 as FQNENV. The CDR3 coding sequence is TGTGCCAGCAGCCTGACCGCCCTTAGCTCCTATGGCTACACCTTC. Translating it yields CASSLTALSSYGYTF. Full variable domain (rest looked up from reference TRBV16 and TRBJ1-2): GEEVAQTPKHLVRGEGQKAKLYCAPIKGHSYVFWYQQVLKNEFKFLISFQNENVFDETGMPKERFSAKCLPNSPCSLEIQATKLEDSAVYFCASSLTALSSYGYTFGSGTRLTVV.

V usage is TRBV28 and J usage is TRBJ1-2, with 10 nucleotides matching TRBD1. V was clipped by 3 bases and J by 7 bases; unmatched bases: 8. The CDR3 contains 15 residues. Germline values: CDR1 MDHEN, CDR2 SYDVKM. CDR3 protein: CASSLAGQGFPGYTF. The DNA of the CDR3 is TGTGCCAGCAGTTTGGCGGGACAGGGGTTCCCTGGCTACACCTTC.

CDR3 protein: CASSLEFGQAGANVLTF. For the CDR3, the DNA is TGTGCCAGCAGCTTGGAATTTGGACAGGCTGGGGCCAACGTCCTGACTTTC. The rearrangement joins TRBV5-8 to TRBJ2-6; the match to TRBD1 covers 7 bases. The CDR3 sequence is 17 residues long. Germline lookup yields CDR1 SGHTS and CDR2 YDEGEE. V dropped 0 bases and J dropped 2; count of bases not matched to a gene: 5.